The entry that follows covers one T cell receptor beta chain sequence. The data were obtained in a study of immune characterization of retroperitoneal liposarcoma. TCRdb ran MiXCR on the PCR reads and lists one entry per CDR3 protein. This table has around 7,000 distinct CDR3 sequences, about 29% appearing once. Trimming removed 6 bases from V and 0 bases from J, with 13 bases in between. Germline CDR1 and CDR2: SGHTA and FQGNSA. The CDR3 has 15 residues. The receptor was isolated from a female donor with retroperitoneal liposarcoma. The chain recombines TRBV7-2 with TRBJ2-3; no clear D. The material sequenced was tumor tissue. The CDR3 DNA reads TGTGCCAGCAGTCCCTCTCTACTGAGCACAGATACGCAGTATTTT. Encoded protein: CASSPSLLSTDTQYF.